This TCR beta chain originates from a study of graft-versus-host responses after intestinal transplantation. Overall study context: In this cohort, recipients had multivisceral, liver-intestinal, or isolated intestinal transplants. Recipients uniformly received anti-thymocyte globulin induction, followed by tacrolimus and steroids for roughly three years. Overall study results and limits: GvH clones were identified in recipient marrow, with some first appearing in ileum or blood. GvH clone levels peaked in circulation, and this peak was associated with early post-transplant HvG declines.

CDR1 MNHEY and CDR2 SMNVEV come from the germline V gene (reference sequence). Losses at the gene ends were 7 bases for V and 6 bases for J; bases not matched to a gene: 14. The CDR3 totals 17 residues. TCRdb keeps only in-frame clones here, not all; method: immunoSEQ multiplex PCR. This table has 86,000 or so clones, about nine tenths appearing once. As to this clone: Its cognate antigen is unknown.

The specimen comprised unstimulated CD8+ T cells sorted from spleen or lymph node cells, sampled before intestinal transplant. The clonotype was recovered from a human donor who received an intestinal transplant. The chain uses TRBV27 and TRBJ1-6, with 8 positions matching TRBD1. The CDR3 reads CASTSYGLRGRNSPLHF. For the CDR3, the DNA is TGTGCCAGCACTTCGTACGGCCTCAGGGGGCGTAATTCACCCCTCCACTTT.